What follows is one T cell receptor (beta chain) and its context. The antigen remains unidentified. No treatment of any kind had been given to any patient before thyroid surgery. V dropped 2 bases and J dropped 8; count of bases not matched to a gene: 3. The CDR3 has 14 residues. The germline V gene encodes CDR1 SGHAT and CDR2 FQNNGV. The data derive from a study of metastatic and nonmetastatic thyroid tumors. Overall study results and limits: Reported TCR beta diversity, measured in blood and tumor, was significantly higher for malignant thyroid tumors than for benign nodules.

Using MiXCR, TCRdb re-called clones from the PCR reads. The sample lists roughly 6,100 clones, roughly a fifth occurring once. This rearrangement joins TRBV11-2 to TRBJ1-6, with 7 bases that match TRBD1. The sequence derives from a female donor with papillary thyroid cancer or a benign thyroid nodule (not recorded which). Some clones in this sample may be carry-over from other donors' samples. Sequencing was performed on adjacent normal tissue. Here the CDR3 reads CASSLTGDDSPLHF. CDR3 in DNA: TGTGCCAGCAGCTTAACAGGGGATGATTCACCCCTCCACTTT.